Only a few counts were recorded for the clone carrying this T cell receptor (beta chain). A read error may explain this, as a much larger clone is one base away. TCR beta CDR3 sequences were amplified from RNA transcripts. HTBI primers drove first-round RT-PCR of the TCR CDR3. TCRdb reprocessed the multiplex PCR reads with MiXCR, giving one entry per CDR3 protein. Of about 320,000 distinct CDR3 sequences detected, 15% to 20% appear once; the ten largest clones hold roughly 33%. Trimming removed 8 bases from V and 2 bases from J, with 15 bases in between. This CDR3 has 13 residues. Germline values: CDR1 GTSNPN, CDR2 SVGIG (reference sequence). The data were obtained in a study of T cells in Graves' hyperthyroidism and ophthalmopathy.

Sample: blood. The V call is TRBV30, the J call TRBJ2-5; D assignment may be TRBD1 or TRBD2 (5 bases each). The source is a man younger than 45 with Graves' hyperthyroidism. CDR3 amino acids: CARGGLIQETQYF. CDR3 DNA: TGTGCCCGGGGCGGACTGATTCAAGAGACCCAGTACTTC.